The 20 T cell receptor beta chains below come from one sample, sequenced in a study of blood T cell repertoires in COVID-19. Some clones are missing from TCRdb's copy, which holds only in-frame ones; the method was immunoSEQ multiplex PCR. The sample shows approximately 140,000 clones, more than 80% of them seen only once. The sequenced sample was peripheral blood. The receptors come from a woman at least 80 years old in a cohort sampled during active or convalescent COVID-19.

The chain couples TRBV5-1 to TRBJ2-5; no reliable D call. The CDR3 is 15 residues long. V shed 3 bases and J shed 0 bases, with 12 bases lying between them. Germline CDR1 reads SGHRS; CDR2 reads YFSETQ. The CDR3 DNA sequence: TGCGCCAGCAGCTCCTCGACAATGTACCAAGAGACCCAGTACTTC. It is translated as CASSSSTMYQETQYF.

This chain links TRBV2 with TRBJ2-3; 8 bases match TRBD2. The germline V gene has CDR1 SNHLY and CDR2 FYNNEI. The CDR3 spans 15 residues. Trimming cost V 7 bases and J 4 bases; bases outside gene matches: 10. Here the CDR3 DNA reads TGTGCCAGCACCGACGGGGCAGCGGGGGCAGATACGCAGTATTTT. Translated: CASTDGAAGADTQYF.

CDR3 nucleotides: TGTGCCAGCAGCTTGAGGGGACTAGCGGGGAGGGAGACCCAGTACTTC. Its protein is CASSLRGLAGRETQYF. The V gene is TRBV5-4, the J gene TRBJ2-5; 13 bases map to TRBD2. Germline V gives CDR1 SGHNT, CDR2 YYREEE (reference sequence). The CDR3 covers 16 residues. V trimming: 1 base; J trimming: 5 bases; junction bases outside the gene matches: 5.

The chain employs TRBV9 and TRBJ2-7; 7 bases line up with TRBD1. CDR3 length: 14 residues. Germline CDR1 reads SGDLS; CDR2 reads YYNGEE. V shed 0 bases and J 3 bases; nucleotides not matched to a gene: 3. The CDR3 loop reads CASSVGQGVYEQYF. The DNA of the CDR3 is TGTGCCAGCAGCGTAGGGCAGGGGGTCTACGAGCAGTACTTC.

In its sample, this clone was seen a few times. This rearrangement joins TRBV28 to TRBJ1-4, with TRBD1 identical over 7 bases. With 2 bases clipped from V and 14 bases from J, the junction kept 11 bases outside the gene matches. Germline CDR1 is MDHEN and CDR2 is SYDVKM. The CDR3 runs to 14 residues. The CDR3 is CASSLVTGATALFF. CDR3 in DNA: TGTGCCAGCAGTTTAGTTACAGGGGCCACAGCTCTGTTTTTT.

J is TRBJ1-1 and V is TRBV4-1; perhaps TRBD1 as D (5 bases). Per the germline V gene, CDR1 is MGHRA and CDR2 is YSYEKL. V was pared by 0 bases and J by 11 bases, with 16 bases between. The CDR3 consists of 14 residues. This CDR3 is CASSQDVAGLSAFF. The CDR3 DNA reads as TGCGCCAGCAGCCAAGATGTGGCGGGACTGTCGGCTTTCTTT.

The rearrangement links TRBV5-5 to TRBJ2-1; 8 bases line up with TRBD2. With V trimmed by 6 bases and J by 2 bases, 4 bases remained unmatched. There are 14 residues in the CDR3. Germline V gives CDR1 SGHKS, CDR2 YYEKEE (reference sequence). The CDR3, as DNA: TGTGCCAGCACAGGGACTAGTCCCTACAATGAGCAGTTCTTC. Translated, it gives CASTGTSPYNEQFF.

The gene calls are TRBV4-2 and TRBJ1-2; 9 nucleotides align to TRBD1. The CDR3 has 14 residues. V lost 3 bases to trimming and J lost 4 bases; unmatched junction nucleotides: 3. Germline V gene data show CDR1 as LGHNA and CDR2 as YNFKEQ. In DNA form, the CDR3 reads TGTGCCAGCAGCCATGGACAGGGGCTCTATGGCTACACCTTC. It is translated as CASSHGQGLYGYTF.

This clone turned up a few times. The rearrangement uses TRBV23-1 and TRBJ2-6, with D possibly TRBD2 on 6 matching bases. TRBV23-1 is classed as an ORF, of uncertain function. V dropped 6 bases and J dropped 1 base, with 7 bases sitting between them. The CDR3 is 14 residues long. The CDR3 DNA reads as TGCGCCAGCAGGGGGGGTTCTGGGGCCAACGTCCTGACTTTC. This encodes CASRGGSGANVLTF.

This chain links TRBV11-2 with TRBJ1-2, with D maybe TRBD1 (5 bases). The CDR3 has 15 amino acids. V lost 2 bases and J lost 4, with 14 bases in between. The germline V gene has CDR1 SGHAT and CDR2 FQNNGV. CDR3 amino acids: CASSLWGREGYGYTF. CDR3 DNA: TGTGCCAGCAGCTTATGGGGCAGGGAAGGCTATGGCTACACCTTC.

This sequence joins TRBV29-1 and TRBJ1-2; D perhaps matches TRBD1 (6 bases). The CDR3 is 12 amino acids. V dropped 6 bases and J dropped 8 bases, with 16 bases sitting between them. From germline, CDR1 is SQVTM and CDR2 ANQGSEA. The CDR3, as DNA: TGCAGCGTCTCCCGGAACAGGGACGGCTACACCTTC. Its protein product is CSVSRNRDGYTF. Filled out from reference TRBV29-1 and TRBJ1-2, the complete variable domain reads SAVISQKPSRDICQRGTSLTIQCQVDSQVTMMFWYRQQPGQSLTLIATANQGSEATYESGFVIDKFPISRPNLTFSTLTVSNMSPEDSSIYLCSVSRNRDGYTFGSGTRLTVV.

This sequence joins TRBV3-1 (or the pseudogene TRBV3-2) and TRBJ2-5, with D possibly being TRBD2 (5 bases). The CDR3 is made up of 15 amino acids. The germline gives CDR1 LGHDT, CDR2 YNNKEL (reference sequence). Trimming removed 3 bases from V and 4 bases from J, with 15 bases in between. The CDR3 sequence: CASSHLKVAGETQYF. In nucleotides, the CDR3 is TGTGCCAGCAGCCATCTAAAGGTCGCGGGAGAGACCCAGTACTTC.

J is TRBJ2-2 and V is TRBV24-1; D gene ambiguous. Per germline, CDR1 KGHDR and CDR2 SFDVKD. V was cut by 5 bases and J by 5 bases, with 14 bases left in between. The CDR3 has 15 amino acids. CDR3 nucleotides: TGTGCCACCAGTGGAACTGCCGACGGGACCGGGGAGCTGTTTTTT. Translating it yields CATSGTADGTGELFF.

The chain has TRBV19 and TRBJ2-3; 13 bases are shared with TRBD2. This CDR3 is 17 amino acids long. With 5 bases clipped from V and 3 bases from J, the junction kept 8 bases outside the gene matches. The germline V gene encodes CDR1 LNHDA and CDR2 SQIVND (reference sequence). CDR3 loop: CASSLAGTSGVTDTQYF. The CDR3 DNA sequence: TGTGCCAGTAGTCTGGCTGGGACTAGCGGGGTTACAGATACGCAGTATTTT.

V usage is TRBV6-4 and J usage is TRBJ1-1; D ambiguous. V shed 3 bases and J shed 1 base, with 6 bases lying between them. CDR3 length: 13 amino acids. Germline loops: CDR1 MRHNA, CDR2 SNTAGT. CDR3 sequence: CASSEARNTEAFF. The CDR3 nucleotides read TGTGCCAGCAGTGAGGCCAGGAACACTGAAGCTTTCTTT.

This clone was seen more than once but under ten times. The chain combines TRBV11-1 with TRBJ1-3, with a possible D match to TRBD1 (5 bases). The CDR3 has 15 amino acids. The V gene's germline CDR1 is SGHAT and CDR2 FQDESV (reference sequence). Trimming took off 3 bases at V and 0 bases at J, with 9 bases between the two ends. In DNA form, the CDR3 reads TGTGCCAGCAGCTTGACAGACGCCTCTGGAAACACCATATATTTT. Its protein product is CASSLTDASGNTIYF.

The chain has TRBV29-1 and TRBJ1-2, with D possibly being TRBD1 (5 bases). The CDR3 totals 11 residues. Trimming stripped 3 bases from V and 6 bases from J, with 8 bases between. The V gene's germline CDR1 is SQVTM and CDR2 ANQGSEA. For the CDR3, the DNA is TGCAGCGTTGATGCGGGGGATGGCTACACCTTC. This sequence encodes CSVDAGDGYTF.

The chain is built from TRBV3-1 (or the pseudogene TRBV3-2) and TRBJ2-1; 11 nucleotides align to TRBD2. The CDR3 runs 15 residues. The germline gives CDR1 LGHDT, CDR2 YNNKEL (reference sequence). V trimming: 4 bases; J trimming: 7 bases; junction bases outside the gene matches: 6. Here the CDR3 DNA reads TGTGCCAGCAGCCTTAGCGGGGGGGCGCGGAATGAGCAGTTCTTC. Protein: CASSLSGGARNEQFF.

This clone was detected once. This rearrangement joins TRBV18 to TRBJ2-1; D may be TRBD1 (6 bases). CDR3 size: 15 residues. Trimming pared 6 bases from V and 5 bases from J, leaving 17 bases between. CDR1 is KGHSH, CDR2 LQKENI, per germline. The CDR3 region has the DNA TGTGCCAGCTCGTGGTTCAGGGGAAGTGACAATGAGCAGTTCTTC. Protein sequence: CASSWFRGSDNEQFF.

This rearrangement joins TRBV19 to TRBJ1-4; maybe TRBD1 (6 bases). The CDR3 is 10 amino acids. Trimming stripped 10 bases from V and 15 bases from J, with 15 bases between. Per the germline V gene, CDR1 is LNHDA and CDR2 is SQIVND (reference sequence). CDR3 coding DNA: TGTGCCACCGAAGGGGGAAGGGTGTTTTTT. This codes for CATEGGRVFF.